The 8 T cell receptor beta chains in this list originate from one sample, sequenced in a study of beta chain features in type 1 diabetes. Study-level results: Among patients with Type 1 diabetes, TCRB CDR3s were moderately but significantly shorter in every one of the four CD4+ subsets.

As every portion of the isolated RNA was reverse transcribed, the sequencing read expressed TCRB transcripts. Measured with immunoSEQ multiplex PCR; TCRdb has only the in-frame clones, and not every one. The profile shows 200,000 to 300,000 clones, around 21% of them singletons. These receptors' targets are unknown. The sample was naive CD4+ T cells from blood. The receptors originated from a woman aged 40 to 50 with type 1 diabetes.

This clone has only a few counts. The V gene is TRBV2, the J gene TRBJ2-7, with a possible D match to TRBD1 (6 bases). Trimming shortened V by 5 bases and J by 6 bases, and 17 bases separated the two germline ends. The CDR3 covers 14 residues. CDR1 is SNHLY and CDR2 is FYNNEI in the germline V gene. CDR3 amino acids: CASSPDRLRGEQYF. CDR3 bases: TGTGCCAGCAGTCCTGACAGGCTTCGAGGCGAGCAGTACTTC.

This clone was picked up a small number of times. This sequence joins TRBV30 and TRBJ1-1; a weak D match, TRBD1 (5 bases). V shed 0 bases and J shed 1 base, with 12 bases lying between them. The CDR3 has 15 amino acids. Germline V gene lookup returns CDR1 GTSNPN and CDR2 SVGIG (reference sequence). Written as DNA, the CDR3 is TGTGCCTGGAGTGTACCCGGGGGGTGGAACACTGAAGCTTTCTTT. As protein: CAWSVPGGWNTEAFF.

This clone was picked up a small number of times. The CDR3 loop is CASSDGSATNEKLFF. The CDR3 DNA reads as TGTGCCAGCAGTGATGGCTCAGCAACTAATGAAAAACTGTTTTTT. The rearrangement uses TRBV2 and TRBJ1-4; D is unclear. This CDR3 contains 15 residues. V was trimmed by 3 bases and J by 0 bases, leaving 8 bases between them. Germline V gene sequence: CDR1 SNHLY, CDR2 FYNNEI.

This rearrangement joins TRBV20-1 to TRBJ2-7; D is unclear. V lost 7 bases and J lost 2, with 9 bases in between. The CDR3 consists of 11 residues. Germline-derived CDR1 and CDR2 are DFQATT and SNEGSKA (reference sequence). The CDR3 spells CSVGGAYEQYF. The CDR3 nucleotides are TGCAGTGTTGGCGGTGCCTACGAGCAGTACTTC.

V and J are TRBV6-4 and TRBJ2-1; D is perhaps TRBD2 (6 bases). Germline loops: CDR1 MRHNA, CDR2 SNTAGT. CDR3 length: 15 residues. V was trimmed by 6 bases and J by 5 bases, leaving 17 bases between them. CDR3 nucleotide sequence: TGTGCCAGCAGCGCCATGGCGGGACTTAACAATGAGCAGTTCTTC. Residues: CASSAMAGLNNEQFF.

The sample holds a few counts of this clone. This chain connects TRBV5-1 to TRBJ2-1; 9 positions agree with TRBD2. Germline V CDR1 and CDR2: SGHRS, YFSETQ. The length of the CDR3 is 14 residues. V was pared by 6 bases and J by 8 bases, with 9 bases of the junction left unmatched. The CDR3, as DNA: TGCGCCAGCAACTATTTAGCGGGAGTTGATGAGCAGTTCTTC. Translation gives CASNYLAGVDEQFF.

This clone has a handful of counts. Other nucleotide sequences from this sample produce the same CDR3. The rearrangement links TRBV7-9 to TRBJ1-5, with unresolved D. The CDR3 extends over 13 amino acids. V dropped 3 bases and J dropped 4 bases, with 7 bases sitting between them. Germline assignment: CDR1 SEHNR and CDR2 FQNEAQ (reference sequence). The CDR3 loop reads CASSFTGNQPQHF. CDR3 DNA: TGTGCCAGCAGCTTCACGGGGAATCAGCCCCAGCATTTT.

J is TRBJ2-7 and V is TRBV5-1; 9 nucleotides match TRBD2. The germline V gene encodes CDR1 SGHRS and CDR2 YFSETQ. V was pared by 2 bases and J by 5 bases, with 8 bases of the junction left unmatched. The CDR3 contains 15 residues. The CDR3 is CASSLPLAGLDEQYF. In DNA form, the CDR3 reads TGCGCCAGCAGCTTACCCCTAGCGGGACTTGACGAGCAGTACTTC. The complete variable domain, with remaining parts taken from reference TRBV5-1 and TRBJ2-7, reads KAGVTQTPRYLIKTRGQQVTLSCSPISGHRSVSWYQQTPGQGLQFLFEYFSETQRNKGNFPGRFSGRQFSNSRSEMNVSTLELGDSALYLCASSLPLAGLDEQYFGPGTRLTVT.